This is a list of T cell receptor beta chains from one sample in a study of blood T cell repertoires in COVID-19. Some clones are missing from TCRdb's copy, which holds only in-frame ones; the method was immunoSEQ multiplex PCR. Of just over 65,000 clones in the sample, more than 80% are singletons; the top ten hold roughly 8.1%. Sequenced: peripheral blood. Receptors originate from a man aged 25-40 years with acute or convalescent COVID-19. Both conserved end residues are part of each CDR3. Fields, in order: CDR3 protein, V gene, J gene.

CASSLYGTEDEKLFF,TRBV5-1,TRBJ1-4
CASSHQGLLAYEQYF,TRBV2,TRBJ2-7
CASSPRTSGSEYNEQFF,TRBV4-3,TRBJ2-1
CASSQFMTQYF,TRBV14,TRBJ2-5
CASSFVTAYYEQYF,TRBV13,TRBJ2-7
CASSFLDFGPRNNEQFF,TRBV28,TRBJ2-1
CASSNSGKGYEQYF,TRBV6-5,TRBJ2-7
CASSIGYSNEQFF,TRBV19,TRBJ2-1
CASSDPGHRPYYGYTF,TRBV28,TRBJ1-2
CATHLETEAFF,TRBV24-1,TRBJ1-1
CASSQVLVPRGYEQYF,TRBV4-1,TRBJ2-7
CATSSRVSSYEQYF,TRBV15,TRBJ2-7
CASSLTGQGAYNEQFF,TRBV28,TRBJ2-1
CASSTQVGNTIYF,TRBV19,TRBJ1-3
CASSLGPGGTQYF,TRBV5-6,TRBJ2-5
CASSQETSGSPHEQFF,TRBV4-2,TRBJ2-1
CASSFSLEGLGRGDTQYF,TRBV28,TRBJ2-3
CAVSEPGQGAGELFF,TRBV10-3,TRBJ2-2
CASSHSLGNQPQHF,TRBV4-3,TRBJ1-5
CASSRTLTGDYEQYF,TRBV4-2,TRBJ2-7
CASSRSGSDKSYGYTF,TRBV5-1,TRBJ1-2
CSVTGGQPQHF,TRBV20-1,TRBJ1-5
CASSPQGGAVEKLFF,TRBV5-1,TRBJ1-4
CASSQSGQGRYEQYF,TRBV23-1,TRBJ2-7
CAGKAGGDNEQFF,TRBV7-4,TRBJ2-1
CASSQGLADYNEQFF,TRBV13,TRBJ2-1
CASSLGYMETQYF,TRBV5-1,TRBJ2-5
CASIKGLAGAVMDEQFF,TRBV28,TRBJ2-1
CASSSNQGADTQYF,TRBV7-3,TRBJ2-3
CASSLNRVDSPLHF,TRBV28,TRBJ1-6
CASSRRGGPNEQYF,TRBV6-6,TRBJ2-7
CASSLGGLETQYF,TRBV7-3,TRBJ2-5
CAREGLADEQFF,TRBV6-4,TRBJ2-1
CASSWATEQFF,TRBV28,TRBJ2-1
CATRGSSGSYEQYF,TRBV2,TRBJ2-7